Sequencing of this TCR beta chain was carried out in a study of blood T cell repertoires in COVID-19. About the research overall: Acute-phase and convalescent COVID-19 samples originated in the United States, Italy and Spain. In each case, the material was cDNA or gDNA derived from T cells, B-cell-depleted T cells, or PBMCs.

Authors' methods: Amplification of reference gene primers provided the estimated nucleated cell counts. Clones were sequenced by immunoSEQ multiplex PCR, and TCRdb holds only the in-frame ones, with some missing. V and J calls and clone size come straight from that table; D and trimming were deduced from the DNA. The sample holds about 200,000 clones, around 83% seen once. V shed 2 bases and J 0 bases; nucleotides not matched to a gene: 17. The CDR3 runs to 20 residues. Germline CDR1 and CDR2: SGDLS and YYNGEE. The genes are TRBV9 and TRBJ2-3; the match to TRBD2 covers 8 bases. Specimen: peripheral blood. The clonotype was recovered from a man aged 50-59 years with active or convalescent COVID-19. This CDR3 is CASSVPGGSGGPTSTDTQYF. The CDR3 bases are TGTGCCAGCAGCGTCCCCGGCGGGAGCGGGGGACCTACTAGCACAGATACGCAGTATTTT.